A selection of T cell receptor beta chains follows, all from one sample in a study of blood T cell repertoires in COVID-19. Sequenced by immunoSEQ multiplex PCR; TCRdb stores in-frame clones only, minus some. The repertoire holds more than 300,000 clones, with 88% as singletons. Specimen: peripheral blood. The source is a woman aged 70-85 years with COVID-19, enrolled during active disease. Both conserved end residues are part of each CDR3. The order of the fields is D gene, clone size, J gene, V gene, CDR3 DNA, CDR3 protein. The D gene is left open where the match is weak. Part of the rows lack a size; the others show once, few, many or a class for expanded clones.

TRBD1	NA	TRBJ1-1	TRBV2	TGTGCCAGCAGAGAGGACAGGGCGAACACTGAAGCTTTCTTT	CASREDRANTEAFF
NA	NA	TRBJ1-1	TRBV6-5	TGTGCCAGCAGTCCAGGACTTGAAGCTTTCTTT	CASSPGLEAFF
TRBD1	once	TRBJ1-2	TRBV5-8	TGTGCCAGCAGCTTGGGGTCCATCGGGACAGGGGGTTACTATGGCTACACCTTC	CASSLGSIGTGGYYGYTF
TRBD2	NA	TRBJ2-1	TRBV7-2	TGTGCCAGCAGCTTTACTAGCGGATCCTACAATGAGCAGTTCTTC	CASSFTSGSYNEQFF
NA	NA	TRBJ1-6	TRBV10-2	TGCGCCAGCAGTTACCAGGAATATAATTCACCCCTCCACTTT	CASSYQEYNSPLHF
NA	NA	TRBJ1-6	TRBV23-1	TGCGCCAGGCCAACAGGGAGGGATTCACCCCTCCACTTT	CARPTGRDSPLHF
TRBD1	NA	TRBJ2-7	TRBV15	TGTGCCACCAGCAGGGACAACTCAGGGGGCGCAGCCTACGAGCAGTACTTC	CATSRDNSGGAAYEQYF
TRBD1	NA	TRBJ2-3	TRBV18	TGTGCCAGCTCACTTTCCCAGGGGGCGAGCACAGATACGCAGTATTTT	CASSLSQGASTDTQYF
NA	NA	TRBJ2-7	TRBV5-1	TGCGCCAGCAGCTTCACCCAGGACTACGAGCAGTACTTC	CASSFTQDYEQYF
NA	few	TRBJ2-1	TRBV9	TGTGCCAGCAGCCAAGGACATTCGGCCGATGAGCAGTTCTTC	CASSQGHSADEQFF
NA	NA	TRBJ1-1	TRBV3-1/TRBV3-2	TGTGCCAGCAGCCTACGGGGAGTGGGGACTGAAGCTTTCTTT	CASSLRGVGTEAFF
NA	NA	TRBJ1-3	TRBV6-6	TGTGCCAGCAGTTACTCGGGGGCCGTATATTTT	CASSYSGAVYF
TRBD1	NA	TRBJ2-7	TRBV5-1	TGCGCCAGCAGTTATGGGACAGGACACTCCTACGAGCAGTACTTC	CASSYGTGHSYEQYF
NA	NA	TRBJ1-1	TRBV24-1	TGTGCCACCAGGGTTTTATCGGGGGGCACTGAAGCTTTCTTT	CATRVLSGGTEAFF
TRBD1	once	TRBJ1-2	TRBV28	TGTGCCAGCAGTTCATACGACAGGGGTTCTAACTATGGCTACACCTTC	CASSSYDRGSNYGYTF
TRBD1	NA	TRBJ1-5	TRBV27	TGTGCCAGCAGTCTGCGACAGGGGGTTAATCAGCCCCAGCATTTT	CASSLRQGVNQPQHF
TRBD2	NA	TRBJ2-3	TRBV19	TGTGCCAGTAGTATAATGCCCGGGGGGATTACAGATACGCAGTATTTT	CASSIMPGGITDTQYF
NA	NA	TRBJ2-7	TRBV2	TGTGCCAGCAGAGACAGGTCCTACGAGCAGTACTTC	CASRDRSYEQYF
TRBD1	NA	TRBJ2-7	TRBV28	TGTGCCAGCAGTGGTCCCGGGACAGGGGGCTCCTACGAGCAGTACTTC	CASSGPGTGGSYEQYF
TRBD1	NA	TRBJ1-2	TRBV4-3	TGCGCCAGCAGCCAAACACAGGGGGCGTACTATGGCTACACCTTC	CASSQTQGAYYGYTF
TRBD1	NA	TRBJ1-5	TRBV27	TGTGCCAGCAGTCCCGGGACAGGGAGGACGGATCAGCCCCAGCATTTT	CASSPGTGRTDQPQHF
NA	NA	TRBJ2-7	TRBV3-1/TRBV3-2	TGTGCCAGCAGCCAAGATCGGAACAGGGCCCACGAGCAGTACTTC	CASSQDRNRAHEQYF
NA	NA	TRBJ1-1	TRBV3-1/TRBV3-2	TGTGCCAGCAGCCCGACTGTGAACACTGAAGCTTTCTTT	CASSPTVNTEAFF
NA	once	TRBJ1-4	TRBV5-5	TGTGCCAGCAGCTTGTTGGGGGCGCCTAATGAAAAACTGTTTTTT	CASSLLGAPNEKLFF
NA	NA	TRBJ1-2	TRBV2	TGTGCCAGCTTCCGACAGGCGCGACATGGCTACACCTTC	CASFRQARHGYTF
NA	NA	TRBJ1-2	TRBV4-1	TGCGCCAGCAGCCAAGCGATCGGACGGACTACTAACTATGGCTACACCTTC	CASSQAIGRTTNYGYTF
TRBD1	NA	TRBJ1-2	TRBV6-5	TGTGCCAGCAGTTACTCTGCAGGGGGTATGGGCTACACCTTC	CASSYSAGGMGYTF
NA	NA	TRBJ1-2	TRBV9	TGTGCCAGCAGCGTAGGGGCTGCTGACGGTTACACCTTC	CASSVGAADGYTF
TRBD2	few	TRBJ2-1	TRBV7-3	TGTGCCAGCAGCCCTAGCGGGGGGAGCTCCTACAATGAGCAGTTCTTC	CASSPSGGSSYNEQFF
NA	NA	TRBJ2-7	TRBV4-1	TGCGCCAGCAGCCCCCAAGAGGGGGGGGCCGTCTACGAGCAGTACTTC	CASSPQEGGAVYEQYF
NA	few	TRBJ1-2	TRBV5-6	TGTGCCAGCAGCTTGGGTCAGGGCAGCTATGGCTACACCTTC	CASSLGQGSYGYTF
NA	NA	TRBJ2-2	TRBV7-2	TGTGCCAGCAGCGCTCGGGGGACTAACACCGGGGAGCTGTTTTTT	CASSARGTNTGELFF
TRBD1	once	TRBJ1-4	TRBV4-3	TGCGCCAGCAGCCAGAGACAGGGAACTAATGAAAAACTGTTTTTT	CASSQRQGTNEKLFF
NA	once	TRBJ1-2	TRBV6-6	TGTGCCAGCAGTCCTGAAATTTTTGGACGGGATAACTATGGCTACACCTTC	CASSPEIFGRDNYGYTF
NA	NA	TRBJ2-3	TRBV12-3/TRBV12-4	TGTGCCAGCAGTTTTTGGGAGACAGATACGCAGTATTTT	CASSFWETDTQYF
NA	many	TRBJ1-2	TRBV7-2	TGTGCCAGCAGCTTAGCGAGTAGACAGACTTACTATGGCTACACCTTC	CASSLASRQTYYGYTF